A single sample gave rise to the 27 T cell receptor beta chains below, sequenced in a study of Graves' ophthalmopathy and Graves' hyperthyroidism. RNA transcripts were the template, and TCR beta CDR3 regions were amplified from them. RT-PCR in the first round used HTBI primers; a second-round multiplex PCR followed. One entry per CDR3 protein, called by TCRdb with MiXCR from the multiplex PCR reads. The sample records more than 300,000 distinct CDR3 sequences, roughly 17% being singletons. The sequencing sample was made of peripheral blood. These receptor sequences come from an adult woman with stable Graves' hyperthyroidism.

Many counts were recorded for this clonotype. The V and J genes are TRBV6-5 and TRBJ2-7; the D gene is possibly TRBD1 (5 bases). Germline lookup yields CDR1 MNHEY and CDR2 SVGAGI. The CDR3 contains 12 residues. Trimming left V 2 bases short and J 7 bases short, with 9 bases between. CDR3 in amino acids: CASSYTGWEQYF. The CDR3 coding sequence is TGTGCCAGCAGTTACACAGGTTGGGAGCAGTACTTC.

This clonotype has at least ten counts. This rearrangement joins TRBV7-3 to TRBJ1-1, with D possibly matching TRBD1 (6 bases). V dropped 5 bases and J dropped 1 base, with 14 bases sitting between them. Germline V gives CDR1 SGHTA, CDR2 FQGTGA. The CDR3 totals 15 residues. The CDR3 DNA sequence: TGTGCCAGCAGCCAGGTCGGGACAACGAACACTGAAGCTTTCTTT. Encoded protein: CASSQVGTTNTEAFF.

This clonotype was observed once. The chain has TRBV6-1 and TRBJ1-1; 10 nucleotides line up with TRBD1. Germline V gene lookup returns CDR1 MNHNS and CDR2 SASEGT. The CDR3 consists of 13 residues. With V trimmed by 6 bases and J by 7 bases, 5 bases remained unmatched. For the CDR3, the DNA is TGTGCCAGCAGGCGACAGGGGGCGATTGAAGCTTTCTTT. Protein sequence: CASRRQGAIEAFF.

The table lists this clonotype with many counts. This chain uses TRBV2 with TRBJ1-5, with TRBD1 matching over 10 bases. V lost 2 bases, J lost 1 base, and 8 bases stayed unmatched. Germline CDR1 reads SNHLY; CDR2 reads FYNNEI. The CDR3 loop spans 18 amino acids. CDR3 DNA sequence: TGTGCCAGCAGTGAATTCATGACAGGGGGCCAAAGCAATCAGCCCCAGCATTTT. Translating it yields CASSEFMTGGQSNQPQHF. Full variable domain (rest looked up from reference TRBV2 and TRBJ1-5): EPEVTQTPSHQVTQMGQEVILRCVPISNHLYFYWYRQILGQKVEFLVSFYNNEISEKSEIFDDQFSVERPDGSNFTLKIRSTKLEDSAMYFCASSEFMTGGQSNQPQHFGDGTRLSIL.

This clonotype was counted a few times. V and J are TRBV4-1 and TRBJ2-4; D tentatively fits TRBD1 or TRBD2 (5 bases each). The germline V and J ends were trimmed by 4 bases and 1 base, with 17 bases remaining between them. CDR1 and CDR2 from the germline V gene are MGHRA and YSYEKL. The CDR3 loop spans 17 amino acids. Here the CDR3 reads CASSPGRGLDAKNIQYF. CDR3 nucleotides: TGCGCCAGCAGCCCAGGGAGAGGGCTTGACGCCAAAAACATTCAGTACTTC.

This chain links TRBV5-5 with TRBJ2-2; 11 positions match TRBD1. The V gene's germline CDR1 is SGHKS and CDR2 YYEKEE (reference sequence). This CDR3 is 15 amino acids long. V shed 7 bases, J shed 4 bases, and the junction held 6 bases outside the gene matches. The CDR3 reads CASHAGTGGTGELFF. The CDR3 DNA follows: TGTGCCAGCCACGCCGGGACAGGGGGCACCGGGGAGCTGTTTTTT.

This clonotype was counted only a few times. The chain is built from TRBV14 and TRBJ2-4, with 10 positions matching TRBD1. CDR1 SGHDN and CDR2 FVKESK come from the germline V gene. The CDR3 contains 17 residues. Losses at the gene ends were 1 base for V and 3 bases for J; bases not matched to a gene: 6. CDR3 sequence (DNA): TGTGCCAGCAGCCAAGCTCGGACAGGGGGGGTCAAAAACATTCAGTACTTC. This encodes CASSQARTGGVKNIQYF.

A word on this clonotype: At one of its ends the junction is not consistent with the germline gene, which may arise from a read error. The chain joins TRBV20-1 to TRBJ2-7; 8 nucleotides match TRBD1. The CDR3 covers 13 residues. Germline V lookup: CDR1 DFQATT, CDR2 SNEGSKA (reference sequence). CDR3 in amino acids: CSARTGSSYERYF. The DNA of the CDR3 is TGCAGTGCACGGACAGGGTCCTCCTACGAGCGGTACTTC.

This clonotype appeared many times. The genes are TRBV7-2 and TRBJ2-7; no clear D gene. CDR1 and CDR2 from the germline V gene are SGHTA and FQGNSA. V lost 5 bases, J lost 3 bases, and 11 bases lay in between. The length of the CDR3 is 13 residues. The CDR3 bases are TGTGCCAGCAGCCCGCTAGGTTACTACGAGCAGTACTTC. This encodes CASSPLGYYEQYF. The complete variable domain, with remaining parts taken from reference TRBV7-2 and TRBJ2-7, reads GAGVSQSPSNKVTEKGKDVELRCDPISGHTALYWYRQSLGQGLEFLIYFQGNSAPDKSGLPSDRFSAERTGGSVSTLTIQRTQQEDSAVYLCASSPLGYYEQYFGPGTRLTVT.

This clonotype was detected many times. The chain is built from TRBV7-6 and TRBJ2-7, with 11 bases lining up with TRBD1. J was trimmed by 2 bases and V by 1 base; bases with no gene match: 7. CDR3 length equals 17 residues. Germline-derived CDR1 and CDR2 are SGHVS and FNYEAQ. The CDR3 nucleotides are TGTGCCAGCAGCTTAGGGACAGGGGGCCCGGGGACCTACGAGCAGTACTTC. Translation gives CASSLGTGGPGTYEQYF.

The table lists this clonotype with many counts. This chain joins TRBV10-3 and TRBJ2-7; D perhaps matches TRBD2 (5 bases). Trimming removed 3 bases from V and 0 bases from J, with 12 bases in between. The CDR3 is made up of 15 amino acids. Per the germline V gene, CDR1 is ENHRY and CDR2 is SYGVKD. Here the CDR3 reads CAISDIERSSYEQYF. In DNA, the CDR3 is TGTGCCATCAGTGACATAGAGCGGAGCTCCTACGAGCAGTACTTC.

This clonotype has a count of ten or more. V usage is TRBV12-3 or TRBV12-4 and J usage is TRBJ2-2; D possibly matches TRBD1 or TRBD2 (6 bases each). The CDR3 is 15 residues long. V was cut by 4 bases and J by 2 bases, with 11 bases left in between. The CDR3 coding sequence is TGTGCCAGCAGTTGGGCGGGACAAAACACCGGGGAGCTGTTTTTT. Residues: CASSWAGQNTGELFF.

This clonotype has a count of ten or more. This sequence joins TRBV28 and TRBJ2-5, with 9 positions matching TRBD2. The CDR3 extends over 17 amino acids. Germline CDR1 is MDHEN and CDR2 is SYDVKM. The V segment lost 2 bases and the J segment 4 bases; nucleotides outside the gene matches: 11. CDR3 residues: CASSLPRGLAGRETQYF. The CDR3 region has the DNA TGTGCCAGCAGTTTACCCCGGGGACTAGCTGGTAGAGAGACCCAGTACTTC.

This clonotype was seen repeatedly, ten times or more. The chain joins TRBV6-5 to TRBJ2-7, with 9 bases matching TRBD1. Losses at the gene ends were 5 bases for V and 2 bases for J; bases not matched to a gene: 4. CDR3 length: 14 residues. Germline-derived CDR1 and CDR2 are MNHEY and SVGAGI. CDR3 loop: CASSRDREAYEQYF. The CDR3 DNA sequence: TGTGCCAGCAGTCGGGACAGGGAGGCCTACGAGCAGTACTTC.

This clonotype has ten or more counts. The V gene is TRBV30, the J gene TRBJ1-3; weak D call: TRBD1 (6 bases). This CDR3 spans 15 amino acids. Germline CDR1 is GTSNPN and CDR2 is SVGIG (reference sequence). V was clipped by 0 bases and J by 4 bases, with 13 bases between them. CDR3 sequence (DNA): TGTGCCTGGAGTGTTGGGGGCCCGGCGGGAAACACCATATATTTT. Translation gives CAWSVGGPAGNTIYF.

This clonotype was recorded many times. The rearrangement joins TRBV15 to TRBJ2-5; TRBD1 might be the D (6 bases). Germline CDR1 and CDR2: LNHNV and YYDKDF (reference sequence). The germline V and J ends were trimmed by 5 bases and 4 bases, with 14 bases remaining between them. This CDR3 spans 14 amino acids. CDR3 loop: CATSSMGAGETQYF. The CDR3 nucleotides are TGTGCCACCAGCTCAATGGGGGCGGGAGAGACCCAGTACTTC.

The V and J genes are TRBV5-7 and TRBJ2-7, with D uncertain. TRBV5-7 qualifies as an ORF whose function is uncertain. The ends were cut back, 3 bases at V and 4 bases at J, with 20 bases in the middle. The CDR3 runs to 16 residues. CDR3 sequence reads: CASSSDVSESIYEQYF. CDR3 bases: TGTGCCAGCAGCTCGGACGTGTCGGAGTCAATATACGAGCAGTACTTC.

The sample holds many counts of this clonotype. This sequence joins TRBV7-2 and TRBJ2-5; 8 bases match TRBD1. The germline gives CDR1 SGHTA, CDR2 FQGNSA. With 5 bases clipped from V and 5 bases from J, the junction kept 13 bases outside the gene matches. The CDR3 extends over 16 amino acids. The CDR3 DNA reads as TGTGCCAGCAGCCAACCTCCCGGGACAGGAAGGGAGACCCAGTACTTC. Protein product: CASSQPPGTGRETQYF.

This clonotype has at least ten counts. The chain is built from TRBV12-3 or TRBV12-4 and TRBJ1-5; D is unresolved. CDR3 size: 16 residues. V gave up 3 bases and J gave up 0 bases, with 12 bases separating them. The CDR3: CASSFGVGISNQPQHF. CDR3 bases: TGTGCCAGCAGTTTCGGGGTCGGCATTAGCAATCAGCCCCAGCATTTT.

This clonotype was counted at least ten times. J is TRBJ2-2 and V is TRBV15, with D perhaps TRBD1 (5 bases). The V end was cut by 1 base, the J end by 6 bases, with 6 bases between. This CDR3 is built from 13 residues. CDR1 is LNHNV, CDR2 YYDKDF, per germline (reference sequence). As DNA, the CDR3 is TGTGCCACCAGCAGAGGGGGCGCCGGGGAGCTGTTTTTT. Translating gives CATSRGGAGELFF. Variable domain in full (rest from reference TRBV15 and TRBJ2-2): DAMVIQNPRYQVTQFGKPVTLSCSQTLNHNVMYWYQQKSSQAPKLLFHYYDKDFNNEADTPDNFQSRRPNTSFCFLDIRSPGLGDTAMYLCATSRGGAGELFFGEGSRLTVL.

Many counts were recorded for this clonotype. The CDR3 coding sequence is TGTGCCAGCAGCTTCCTCCGATCAAGACAGACTGGGGAGACCCAGTACTTC. Encoded protein: CASSFLRSRQTGETQYF. The chain combines TRBV7-2 with TRBJ2-5, with D maybe TRBD1 (5 bases). V lost 3 bases and J 5 bases, leaving 22 bases between the germline ends. Germline V gene lookup returns CDR1 SGHTA and CDR2 FQGNSA. The CDR3 has 17 residues.

This clonotype was counted ten times or more. This sequence may be a read error, since a much larger clone differs from it by one base. The V call is TRBV10-3, the J call TRBJ2-7, with 7 bases matching TRBD1. There are 16 residues in the CDR3. Germline CDR1 is ENHRY and CDR2 is SYGVKD. V shed 4 bases and J 3 bases; nucleotides not matched to a gene: 12. The CDR3 DNA is TGTGCCATCAGTGGGCCGATGACAGGGAGCGGCTACGAGCAGTACTTC. Protein product: CAISGPMTGSGYEQYF.

Many counts were recorded for this clonotype. The chain uses TRBV5-5 and TRBJ2-7; 11 nucleotides align to TRBD2. The CDR3 contains 17 residues. Germline assignment: CDR1 SGHKS and CDR2 YYEKEE (reference sequence). V trimming: 1 base; J trimming: 6 bases; junction bases outside the gene matches: 12. CDR3 sequence: CASSLTKLAGVGFEQYF. The CDR3 nucleotides read TGTGCCAGCAGCTTGACAAAACTAGCGGGAGTGGGTTTCGAGCAGTACTTC.

This clonotype was found many times. Here the CDR3 reads CASSLTAANTEAFF. In DNA form, the CDR3 reads TGTGCCAGCAGCCTTACTGCAGCGAACACTGAAGCTTTCTTT. V gene TRBV11-2 combines with J gene TRBJ1-1; D ambiguous. Germline V gives CDR1 SGHAT, CDR2 FQNNGV. CDR3 length: 14 residues. Trimming removed 5 bases at V and 1 base at J, with 11 bases between. The whole variable domain, filled in from reference TRBV11-2 and TRBJ1-1, reads EAGVAQSPRYKIIEKRQSVAFWCNPISGHATLYWYQQILGQGPKLLIQFQNNGVVDDSQLPKDRFSAERLKGVDSTLKIQPAKLEDSAVYLCASSLTAANTEAFFGQGTRLTVV.

This clonotype was counted many times. The chain is built from TRBV20-1 and TRBJ1-1; 10 bases fit TRBD1. The trim removed 5 bases at V and 5 bases at J, leaving 8 bases unmatched. Germline CDR1 is DFQATT and CDR2 is SNEGSKA (reference sequence). The CDR3 consists of 14 residues. CDR3 nucleotide sequence: TGCAGTGCTGATGGACAGGGGGGACGGACTGAAGCTTTCTTT. It is translated as CSADGQGGRTEAFF.

Many counts were recorded for this clonotype. The CDR3 DNA reads as TGTGCCAGCAGTTTATCACAGGGGAGCGGCTACACCTTC. Its translation: CASSLSQGSGYTF. V gene TRBV27 combines with J gene TRBJ1-2, with TRBD1 identical over 7 bases. CDR3 length: 13 amino acids. J was trimmed by 8 bases and V by 0 bases; bases with no gene match: 3. Germline values: CDR1 MNHEY, CDR2 SMNVEV (reference sequence).

The table lists this clonotype with many counts. The CDR3 protein is CASSTAGTGELFF. The CDR3 nucleotides are TGTGCCAGCAGTACCGCGGGGACCGGGGAGCTGTTTTTT. The chain links TRBV2 to TRBJ2-2; D possibly corresponds to TRBD2 (6 bases). This CDR3 is 13 amino acids long. Trimming took off 5 bases at V and 5 bases at J, with 9 bases between the two ends. In germline, CDR1 is SNHLY, CDR2 FYNNEI.